Following are 2 T cell receptor beta chains from one sample sequenced in a study of T cell changes during pregnancy in multiple sclerosis. The repertoire was sequenced with immunoSEQ multiplex PCR; TCRdb's copy has only in-frame clones and lacks some. In the table there are about 75,000 clones, around 89% of which are singletons. The sample was peripheral blood, taken in the first trimester of pregnancy. The receptors stem from a female donor in good health, enrolled as a control in a pregnancy study.

The rearrangement joins TRBV19 to TRBJ2-2; 9 bases are shared with TRBD2. The CDR3 consists of 17 residues. V trimming: 3 bases; J trimming: 4 bases; junction bases outside the gene matches: 9. Germline CDR1 is LNHDA and CDR2 is SQIVND (reference sequence). The CDR3 loop is CASSIVGRGGGTGELFF. The CDR3, as DNA: TGTGCCAGTAGTATCGTCGGGCGGGGGGGAGGCACCGGGGAGCTGTTTTTT. The whole variable domain, filled in from reference TRBV19 and TRBJ2-2, reads DGGITQSPKYLFRKEGQNVTLSCEQNLNHDAMYWYRQDPGQGLRLIYYSQIVNDFQKGDIAEGYSVSREKKESFPLTVTSAQKNPTAFYLCASSIVGRGGGTGELFFGEGSRLTVL.

The chain joins TRBV6-6 to TRBJ1-1; D may be TRBD1 (5 bases). The CDR3 extends over 14 amino acids. V dropped 6 bases and J dropped 5 bases, with 16 bases sitting between them. Germline values: CDR1 MNHNY, CDR2 SVGAGI (reference sequence). The CDR3 sequence is CASSSAGGETEAFF. The CDR3 DNA is TGTGCCAGCAGCTCCGCCGGGGGTGAAACTGAAGCTTTCTTT.